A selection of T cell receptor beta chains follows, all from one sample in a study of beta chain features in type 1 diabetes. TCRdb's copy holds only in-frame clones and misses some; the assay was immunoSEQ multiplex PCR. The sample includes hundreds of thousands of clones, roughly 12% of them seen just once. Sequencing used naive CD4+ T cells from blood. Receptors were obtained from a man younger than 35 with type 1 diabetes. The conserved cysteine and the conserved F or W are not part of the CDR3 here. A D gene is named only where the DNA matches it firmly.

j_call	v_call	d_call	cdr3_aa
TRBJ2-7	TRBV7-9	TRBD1	ASSYSTGGYEQY
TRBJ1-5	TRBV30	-	AWSVQEGKPQH
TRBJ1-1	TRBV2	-	ARVSLPAGAEAF
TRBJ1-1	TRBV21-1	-	ASSRRARNTEAF
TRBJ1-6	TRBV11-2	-	ASSLGWGNSPLH
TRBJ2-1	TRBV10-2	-	ASSESLNEQF
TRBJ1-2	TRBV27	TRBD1	ASREPRTGTHGYT
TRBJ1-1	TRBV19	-	ASSRLNTEAF
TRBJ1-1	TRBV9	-	ASSDRGHLNTEAF
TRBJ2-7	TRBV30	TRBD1	AWSGQGGYEQY
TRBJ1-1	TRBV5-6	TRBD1	ASSSGQGNAEAF
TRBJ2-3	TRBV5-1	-	ASSLAGGADTQY
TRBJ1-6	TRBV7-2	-	ASSPWVREDVTLH
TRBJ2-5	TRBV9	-	ASSKTPDQETQY
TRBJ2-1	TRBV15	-	ATSRAPGVYNEQF
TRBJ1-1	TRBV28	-	ASQVMNTEAF
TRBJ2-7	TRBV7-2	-	ASSLGPSRGSYEQY
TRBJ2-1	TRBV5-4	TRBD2	ASSFGTREWSNEQF
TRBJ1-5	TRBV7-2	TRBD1	ASSSTGGGNQPQH
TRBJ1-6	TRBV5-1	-	ASSLGGDNSPLH
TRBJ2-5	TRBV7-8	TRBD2	ASSLVGTSTAETQY
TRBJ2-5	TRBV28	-	ASSLISKETQY
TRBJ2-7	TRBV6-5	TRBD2	ASSYRRTSLGQY
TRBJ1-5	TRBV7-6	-	ASSSEGEQSNQPQH